The clone carrying this T cell receptor beta chain was picked up many times. Its antigen is still unknown. Samples came from axillary lymph nodes draining the breast cancer. Each CDR3 protein is one row after TCRdb ran MiXCR on the multiplex PCR reads. Altogether about 100,000 distinct CDR3 sequences are present, about 20% being singletons, with the ten largest covering 1% to 1.5%. This entry comes from a study of breast tumors, draining lymph nodes, adjacent tissues. The germline gives CDR1 MNHNS, CDR2 SASEGT. The trim removed 0 bases at V and 4 bases at J, leaving 4 bases unmatched. The CDR3 is 17 residues long. Study-level findings and limits: Compared with basal-like, luminal-like tumors shared significantly more repertoire with nontumor tissue. The lymph node origin of tumor T cells was framed as consistent with a hypothesis, not demonstrated. Findings are consistent with lymph node origin and intratumoral expansion of most tumor T cells. Tumor repertoires ranked between lymph nodes and nontumor tissue in diversity, with V and J gene preferences.

The chain uses TRBV6-1 and TRBJ2-7; TRBD2 aligns across 15 bases. The TCR originated in a female donor with breast cancer. Some clones in this sample may be carry-over from other donors' samples. The sequencing input was axillary lymph node tissue. In DNA, the CDR3 is TGTGCCAGCAGTGAAGCGTTCGGGACTAGCGGGAGGTACGAGCAGTACTTC. Its translation: CASSEAFGTSGRYEQYF.